Following are 10 T cell receptor beta chains from one sample sequenced in a study of cytomegalovirus exposure and HLA in healthy donors. Amplification used 60 Vbeta primers and 13 Jbeta primers. Some clones are missing from TCRdb's copy, which holds only in-frame ones; the method was immunoSEQ multiplex PCR. This sample carries roughly 150,000 clones, less than 85% of them seen once, and the ten largest clones take 1%. The specimen was PBMCs. The receptors were sampled from a boy between 2 and 15 years old in good health and CMV-seronegative.

The chain carries TRBV7-9 and TRBJ2-5, with 12 nucleotides matching TRBD1. After removal of 5 bases from V and 5 bases from J, the junction contained 12 bases not matched to a gene. The CDR3 runs to 17 residues. Germline lookup yields CDR1 SEHNR and CDR2 FQNEAQ (reference sequence). CDR3 protein: CASSPGQGAGMRETQYF. The DNA of the CDR3 is TGTGCCAGCAGCCCGGGACAGGGGGCTGGTATGAGGGAGACCCAGTACTTC.

This chain joins TRBV20-1 and TRBJ1-1; D perhaps matches TRBD1 (5 bases). This CDR3 region has 10 residues. With 6 bases removed from V and 11 bases from J, the gap between germline ends came to 13 bases. Germline assignment: CDR1 DFQATT and CDR2 SNEGSKA (reference sequence). In DNA form, the CDR3 reads TGCAGTGCGACACAGGCGGGGGCTTTCTTT. Its protein is CSATQAGAFF.

This rearrangement joins TRBV2 to TRBJ1-2; D ambiguous. V was shortened by 5 bases and J by 8 bases, with 18 bases between the two germline ends. The CDR3 length is 14 residues. The germline V gene encodes CDR1 SNHLY and CDR2 FYNNEI. The CDR3 loop is CASSFQAQSRGYTF. The DNA of the CDR3 is TGTGCCAGCAGTTTTCAGGCCCAAAGTAGGGGCTACACCTTC.

The chain has TRBV18 and TRBJ1-3; D is ambiguous. Looked up from germline, CDR1 is KGHSH and CDR2 is LQKENI. The V gene lost 1 base and the J gene lost 1 base, with 11 bases spanning the gap. This CDR3 has 16 residues. The CDR3 sequence is CASSPLSQVSGNTIYF. The CDR3 nucleotides are TGTGCCAGCTCACCACTGAGTCAGGTATCTGGAAACACCATATATTTT.

The CDR3, as DNA: TGTGCCAGCAGCAAGCTTGCGAGACGTAGCTCCTACGAGCAGTACGTC. It specifies CASSKLARRSSYEQYV. This rearrangement joins TRBV21-1 to TRBJ2-7; the listed D gene, TRBD2, was not tested against the DNA. TRBV21-1 constitutes a pseudogene. CDR3 length equals 16 residues.

The chain has TRBV5-6 and TRBJ1-1; D might be TRBD1 (6 bases). V dropped 4 bases and J dropped 1 base, with 17 bases sitting between them. CDR1 and CDR2 (germline): SGHDT, YYEEEE. The CDR3 is made up of 16 amino acids. CDR3: CASSPAPTGWNTEAFF. CDR3 DNA: TGTGCCAGCAGCCCCGCGCCCACAGGGTGGAACACTGAAGCTTTCTTT.

This chain's CDR3 is CASILAGLSTDTQYF. The CDR3 region has the DNA TGTGCCAGCATCCTAGCGGGGCTTAGCACAGATACGCAGTATTTT. The gene calls are TRBV28 and TRBJ2-3; 9 bases align to TRBD2. The J segment lost 0 bases and the V segment lost 7 bases, leaving 5 bases of the junction unmatched. The CDR3 consists of 15 residues. Looked up from germline, CDR1 is MDHEN and CDR2 is SYDVKM.

The chain employs TRBV4-2 and TRBJ2-3, with D tentatively TRBD1 (5 bases). This CDR3 is built from 15 residues. Trimming cost V 0 bases and J 5 bases, with 12 bases left between them. Germline CDR1 and CDR2: LGHNA and YNFKEQ. CDR3 sequence (DNA): TGTGCCAGCAGCCAAGAGGGGCAGGGCATAGATACGCAGTATTTT. This gives the protein CASSQEGQGIDTQYF.

The chain combines TRBV14 with TRBJ2-3; D remains unclear. V gave up 0 bases and J gave up 0 bases, with 13 bases separating them. CDR3 length: 17 amino acids. Germline V lookup: CDR1 SGHDN, CDR2 FVKESK. CDR3 sequence: CASSQERSVPSTDTQYF. The CDR3 coding sequence is TGTGCCAGCAGCCAAGAGCGTTCGGTTCCTAGCACAGATACGCAGTATTTT.

The rearrangement uses TRBV11-2 and TRBJ2-5, with 7 bases that match TRBD1. J lost 2 bases, V lost 1 base, and 1 base had no gene match. CDR3 length: 14 amino acids. Germline lookup yields CDR1 SGHAT and CDR2 FQNNGV. The CDR3 sequence: CASSLGGQQETQYF. In nucleotides, the CDR3 is TGTGCCAGCAGCTTAGGGGGACAGCAAGAGACCCAGTACTTC.